This is a list of T cell receptor beta chains from one sample in a study of blood T cell repertoires in COVID-19. Some clones are missing from TCRdb's copy, which holds only in-frame ones; the method was immunoSEQ multiplex PCR. The sample lists about 260,000 clones; 88% were seen once. The material sequenced was peripheral blood. Source of these receptors: a man in his 60s who had recovered from COVID-19. The CDR3 runs from the conserved cysteine through the conserved F or W. The D gene is left open where the match is weak. Size is stated for part of the rows, as once, few or many counts, or as a class when the clone is expanded.

j_call d_call v_call clone_size cdr3_nt cdr3_aa
TRBJ1-5 NA TRBV24-1 NA TGTGCCACCAGTGAGACCGGGACACCAAATCAGCCCCAGCATTTT CATSETGTPNQPQHF
TRBJ1-3 TRBD1 TRBV30 NA TGTGCCTGGAGTGTACGACAGGGAGGCTCTGGAAACACCATATATTTT CAWSVRQGGSGNTIYF
TRBJ2-7 TRBD2 TRBV25-1 NA TGTGCCAGCACCCCCCTGGCCACTAGCGGGGTTTCCTACGAGCAGTACTTC CASTPLATSGVSYEQYF
TRBJ2-1 TRBD1 TRBV25-1 NA TGTGCCAGCAGAACAGGGGGCCCGTACAATGAGCAGTTCTTC CASRTGGPYNEQFF
TRBJ2-1 TRBD2 TRBV15 NA TGTGCCACCAGCGAGATGGGGGGGAAGGGGCAGTTCTTC CATSEMGGKGQFF
TRBJ2-1 TRBD2 TRBV4-2 few TGTGCCAGCAGCCAAGGACTAGCGAGGAATGAGCAGTTCTTC CASSQGLARNEQFF
TRBJ1-2 NA TRBV14 NA TGTGCCAGCAGCCCACGAGTGACTCCAAAACACTATGGCTACACCTTC CASSPRVTPKHYGYTF
TRBJ1-5 NA TRBV4-2 NA TGTGCCAGCAGCCAAGATGGAGGAAAGGATCAGCCCCAGCATTTT CASSQDGGKDQPQHF
TRBJ1-2 NA TRBV2 NA TGTGCCAGCAGTGAACGGGGTAACGGCTACACCTTC CASSERGNGYTF
TRBJ1-4 NA TRBV6-1 NA TGTGCCAGCAGTGGTTTGGGGGGGGCAGCAAAGGAAAAACTGTTTTTT CASSGLGGAAKEKLFF
TRBJ2-5 NA TRBV7-9 NA TGTGCCAGCAGCCCACAAGAGACCCAGTACTTC CASSPQETQYF
TRBJ1-3 NA TRBV27 NA TGTGCCAGCAGTGAGCTTCGGGCCCGGGAAGCTACCATATATTTT CASSELRAREATIYF
TRBJ1-1 TRBD1 TRBV5-1 NA TGCGCCAGCAGCTTGGAGACAGGGAGGGCTTTCTTT CASSLETGRAFF
TRBJ2-5 NA TRBV7-2 NA TGTGCCAGCAGCTTAGTTATCGCGGGGGCAGCCCAGTACTTC CASSLVIAGAAQYF
TRBJ1-1 NA TRBV6-2/TRBV6-3 NA TGTGCCAGCAGCCACGCCGAGGGAGGGAAGGCTGAAGCTTTCTTT CASSHAEGGKAEAFF
TRBJ2-2 NA TRBV10-1 NA TGCGCCACTAATCGGGGGACGGGGGAGCTGTTTTTT CATNRGTGELFF
TRBJ1-5 TRBD1 TRBV6-2/TRBV6-3 NA TGTGCCAGCAGTTACGGGACAGCTATCGACTATAGCAATCAGCCCCAGCATTTT CASSYGTAIDYSNQPQHF
TRBJ1-1 NA TRBV5-6 NA TGTGCCAGCACCCCCCTCACGAGGGTACTGAACACTGAAGCTTTCTTT CASTPLTRVLNTEAFF
TRBJ2-2 TRBD1 TRBV5-4 NA TGTGCCAGCAGCTACAGGGGGAACACCGGGGAGCTGTTTTTT CASSYRGNTGELFF
TRBJ1-1 TRBD1 TRBV30 NA TGTGCCTGGGGCCCGGGACAGGGGGGTTCTGAAGCTTTCTTT CAWGPGQGGSEAFF
TRBJ2-3 TRBD2 TRBV11-2 NA TGTGCCAGCAGCTTAGTCGGTTTGGCTAGCGGGCTGGTAGATACGCAGTATTTT CASSLVGLASGLVDTQYF
TRBJ2-7 NA TRBV3-1/TRBV3-2 NA TGTGCCAGCAGCCAAGAGGCAGGCAGGCCATACGAGCAGTACTTC CASSQEAGRPYEQYF